The 21 T cell receptor beta chains given below trace back to one sample, sequenced in a study of blood T cell repertoires in COVID-19. Profiling relied on immunoSEQ multiplex PCR, and the TCRdb table lists in-frame clones only, not all of them. The sample lists about 300,000 clones, about 91% occurring once. The sequenced sample was peripheral blood. The receptors derive from a woman under 40 with COVID-19, enrolled during active disease.

This clone is a singleton in its sample. The chain carries TRBV3-1 (or the pseudogene TRBV3-2) and TRBJ1-5, with a tentative D call TRBD1 (6 bases). In germline, CDR1 is LGHDT, CDR2 YNNKEL (reference sequence). The CDR3 extends over 15 amino acids. V lost 1 base, J lost 2 bases, and 9 bases lay in between. The CDR3 spells CASSQGQAGNQPQHF. The CDR3 DNA reads as TGTGCCAGCAGCCAAGGACAGGCTGGCAATCAGCCCCAGCATTTT.

V usage is TRBV28 and J usage is TRBJ1-5; 7 bases fit TRBD1. The J segment lost 5 bases and the V segment lost 6 bases, leaving 19 bases of the junction unmatched. CDR3 size: 18 residues. Per germline, CDR1 MDHEN and CDR2 SYDVKM. The CDR3 here is CASRRNRGLELGHQPQHF. DNA of the CDR3: TGTGCCAGCAGGAGAAACAGGGGCCTCGAGCTGGGGCATCAGCCCCAGCATTTT.

The chain carries TRBV28 and TRBJ1-2, with 10 bases fitting TRBD1. Losses at the gene ends were 7 bases for V and 5 bases for J; bases not matched to a gene: 7. The CDR3 has 14 residues. Germline CDR1 is MDHEN and CDR2 is SYDVKM. The chain's CDR3 is CASTLTGGVYGYTF. DNA of the CDR3: TGTGCCAGCACACTGACAGGGGGCGTTTATGGCTACACCTTC.

V usage is TRBV6-1 and J usage is TRBJ2-1; 7 nucleotides match TRBD1. The ends lost 3 bases at V and 0 bases at J; junction bases unmatched: 11. The CDR3 is made up of 18 amino acids. Germline CDR1 is MNHNS and CDR2 is SASEGT. The CDR3 region is CASSELRQGQSSYNEQFF. CDR3 coding DNA: TGTGCCAGCAGTGAGTTGCGACAGGGCCAAAGCTCCTACAATGAGCAGTTCTTC.

This sequence joins TRBV3-1 (or the pseudogene TRBV3-2) and TRBJ1-2; D is ambiguous. The CDR3 runs to 14 residues. Germline-derived CDR1 and CDR2 are LGHDT and YNNKEL (reference sequence). Trimming removed 5 bases from V and 8 bases from J, with 18 bases in between. The CDR3: CASSYLNGGLGYTF. CDR3 DNA: TGTGCCAGCAGCTATCTAAACGGCGGACTGGGCTACACCTTC.

The chain joins TRBV30 to TRBJ1-2; TRBD1 matches at 7 bases. Trimming at V came to 5 bases and at J to 3 bases, leaving 3 bases not matched to a gene. Germline V gene data show CDR1 as GTSNPN and CDR2 as SVGIG (reference sequence). The CDR3 sequence is 12 residues long. The CDR3 bases are TGTGCCTGGGACAGGGAATACTATGGCTACACCTTC. It is translated as CAWDREYYGYTF.

J is TRBJ1-4 and V is TRBV7-9; 7 bases line up with TRBD1. The ends lost 5 bases at V and 7 bases at J; junction bases unmatched: 7. CDR1 is SEHNR and CDR2 is FQNEAQ in the germline V gene (reference sequence). This CDR3 region has 14 residues. This CDR3 reads CASSLRQGSEKLFF. The CDR3 DNA follows: TGTGCCAGCAGCCTTCGACAGGGTAGTGAAAAACTGTTTTTT.

The chain couples TRBV20-1 to TRBJ2-1, with TRBD1 matching 7 bases. The germline V gene has CDR1 DFQATT and CDR2 SNEGSKA (reference sequence). The CDR3 extends over 11 amino acids. J lost 15 bases, V lost 3 bases, and 8 bases had no gene match. The CDR3 DNA sequence: TGCAGTGCTAGCCGGGACAGAGACCCGTTCTTC. Its translation: CSASRDRDPFF.

The chain combines TRBV15 with TRBJ1-1; D may be TRBD1 (6 bases). The CDR3 consists of 14 residues. From germline, CDR1 is LNHNV and CDR2 YYDKDF (reference sequence). V was pared by 5 bases and J by 1 base, with 11 bases between. The CDR3 is CATSDRLENTEAFF. The DNA of the CDR3 is TGTGCCACCAGCGACAGGTTGGAGAACACTGAAGCTTTCTTT.

V gene TRBV5-5 combines with J gene TRBJ1-6; TRBD1 aligns across 10 bases. This CDR3 comprises 16 residues. Germline-derived CDR1 and CDR2 are SGHKS and YYEKEE (reference sequence). V lost 2 bases, J lost 7 bases, and 6 bases stayed unmatched. The DNA of the CDR3 is TGTGCCAGCAGCTTACGCCTGGACAGGGGGAATTCACCCCTCCACTTT. It translates to CASSLRLDRGNSPLHF.

V is TRBV7-9 and J is TRBJ2-1, with D hard to call. V lost 5 bases to trimming and J lost 5 bases, with 10 bases between them. Germline CDR1 is SEHNR and CDR2 is FQNEAQ (reference sequence). This CDR3 has 13 amino acids. As DNA, the CDR3 is TGTGCCAGCAGCCCACCGGTCCACAATGAGCAGTTCTTC. Translating gives CASSPPVHNEQFF.

This clone was found once. The chain carries TRBV5-4 and TRBJ2-3; unclear D gene. CDR3 length: 13 residues. V lost 2 bases and J lost 0, with 4 bases in between. Germline V gene sequence: CDR1 SGHNT, CDR2 YYREEE (reference sequence). CDR3 nucleotide sequence: TGTGCCAGCAGCTTACAGAGCACAGATACGCAGTATTTT. Amino acid sequence: CASSLQSTDTQYF.

The gene calls are TRBV9 and TRBJ2-2, with 8 bases aligning to TRBD1. Per germline, CDR1 SGDLS and CDR2 YYNGEE. The CDR3 runs 16 residues. V gave up 4 bases and J gave up 7 bases; unmatched junction bases: 12. The CDR3 here is CASSPTGQGDGGELFF. CDR3 sequence (DNA): TGTGCCAGCAGCCCAACCGGACAGGGCGACGGCGGGGAGCTGTTTTTT.

Remarks on this clone: Other DNA sequences in the sample encode the same CDR3. The rearrangement uses TRBV6-5 and TRBJ1-4; 7 bases agree with TRBD1. The CDR3 consists of 14 residues. CDR1 and CDR2 (germline): MNHEY, SVGAGI. The J segment lost 5 bases and the V segment lost 5 bases, leaving 5 bases of the junction unmatched. CDR3 residues: CASSQGTANEKLFF. CDR3 nucleotide sequence: TGTGCCAGCAGTCAGGGGACAGCCAATGAAAAACTGTTTTTT.

The chain joins TRBV3-1 (or the pseudogene TRBV3-2) to TRBJ2-3; weak D call: TRBD2 (6 bases). The CDR3 consists of 15 residues. Trimming pared 3 bases from V and 2 bases from J, leaving 12 bases between. Looked up from germline, CDR1 is LGHDT and CDR2 is YNNKEL (reference sequence). The CDR3 coding sequence is TGTGCCAGCAGCCATACTAGCAGTTACACAGATACGCAGTATTTT. Amino acids: CASSHTSSYTDTQYF.

The chain recombines TRBV12-3 or TRBV12-4 with TRBJ2-3, with unresolved D. V was shortened by 7 bases and J by 2 bases, with 7 bases between the two germline ends. The CDR3 sequence is 12 residues long. This CDR3 is CASTRYTDTQYF. The CDR3 DNA sequence: TGTGCCAGCACCAGGTACACAGATACGCAGTATTTT.

The chain combines TRBV5-1 with TRBJ1-1; no firm D call. Trimming removed 0 bases at V and 6 bases at J, with 12 bases between. Germline V gene sequence: CDR1 SGHRS, CDR2 YFSETQ. CDR3 length: 14 amino acids. The CDR3 bases are TGCGCCAGCAGCTTGGGGTTAGTTTTCGCTGAAGCTTTCTTT. Translation gives CASSLGLVFAEAFF. The complete variable domain, with remaining parts taken from reference TRBV5-1 and TRBJ1-1, reads KAGVTQTPRYLIKTRGQQVTLSCSPISGHRSVSWYQQTPGQGLQFLFEYFSETQRNKGNFPGRFSGRQFSNSRSEMNVSTLELGDSALYLCASSLGLVFAEAFFGQGTRLTVV.

The rearrangement joins TRBV15 to TRBJ1-1; 7 nucleotides agree with TRBD1. Germline V lookup: CDR1 LNHNV, CDR2 YYDKDF (reference sequence). This CDR3 region has 14 residues. The J segment lost 3 bases and the V segment lost 6 bases, leaving 7 bases of the junction unmatched. The CDR3 region has the DNA TGTGCCACCAGTACCTACAGGGGTCACACTGAAGCTTTCTTT. Its protein product is CATSTYRGHTEAFF. Supplemented by reference TRBV15 and TRBJ1-1, the full variable domain reads DAMVIQNPRYQVTQFGKPVTLSCSQTLNHNVMYWYQQKSSQAPKLLFHYYDKDFNNEADTPDNFQSRRPNTSFCFLDIRSPGLGDTAMYLCATSTYRGHTEAFFGQGTRLTVV.

This chain uses TRBV2 with TRBJ2-3; tentatively, D is TRBD1 (5 bases). V lost 2 bases to trimming and J lost 3 bases, with 15 bases between them. This CDR3 region has 16 residues. Germline-derived CDR1 and CDR2 are SNHLY and FYNNEI. The CDR3 DNA follows: TGTGCCAGCAGTGAAAATGGCAGGGCTTCAACAGATACGCAGTATTTT. Translated, it gives CASSENGRASTDTQYF.

The chain carries TRBV13 and TRBJ1-2; a possible D gene is TRBD1 (6 bases). Trimming removed 5 bases from V and 7 bases from J, with 26 bases in between. Looked up from germline, CDR1 is PRHDT and CDR2 is FYEKMQ (reference sequence). This CDR3 contains 17 residues. CDR3 protein: CASSRSPGTPLFFGYTF. The CDR3 coding sequence is TGTGCCAGCAGCAGATCCCCCGGGACACCCCTTTTTTTTGGCTACACCTTC.

The rearrangement joins TRBV2 to TRBJ2-2, with 9 bases fitting TRBD2. CDR3 length equals 16 residues. Germline V gene sequence: CDR1 SNHLY, CDR2 FYNNEI. The J segment lost 6 bases and the V segment lost 0 bases, leaving 5 bases of the junction unmatched. CDR3 residues: CASSEAAGGLAGELFF. CDR3 coding DNA: TGTGCCAGCAGTGAAGCAGCGGGGGGATTAGCCGGGGAGCTGTTTTTT. The variable domain in full, with the rest retrieved from reference TRBV2 and TRBJ2-2, is EPEVTQTPSHQVTQMGQEVILRCVPISNHLYFYWYRQILGQKVEFLVSFYNNEISEKSEIFDDQFSVERPDGSNFTLKIRSTKLEDSAMYFCASSEAAGGLAGELFFGEGSRLTVL.